This T cell receptor beta chain was sequenced for a study of identical twins. Study-level points and caveats: Cord blood beta clonotypes that were abundant carried fewer insertions, and memory repertoires showed no such trend. Surplus twin overlap in beta out-of-frame sequences was less pronounced.

TCRdb redid the calling of the 5' RACE reads with MiXCR, one entry per CDR3 protein. The sample consists of around 680,000 distinct CDR3 sequences, over 8.5% of them appearing once. Turning to this clonotype: Its specificity is unknown.

Trimming shortened V by 0 bases and J by 3 bases, and 12 bases separated the two germline ends. This CDR3 spans 15 amino acids. Looked up from germline, CDR1 is SGHRS and CDR2 is YFSETQ. The sample also formed part of further work on yellow fever vaccine responses in identical twins.

This clonotype was obtained from a woman aged 18-29 years in good health. Sequenced: PBMCs. V is TRBV5-1 and J is TRBJ2-5; D call uncertain. The CDR3 reads CASSLEYRQEETQYF. CDR3 nucleotides: TGCGCCAGCAGCTTGGAGTATCGGCAGGAAGAGACCCAGTACTTC.